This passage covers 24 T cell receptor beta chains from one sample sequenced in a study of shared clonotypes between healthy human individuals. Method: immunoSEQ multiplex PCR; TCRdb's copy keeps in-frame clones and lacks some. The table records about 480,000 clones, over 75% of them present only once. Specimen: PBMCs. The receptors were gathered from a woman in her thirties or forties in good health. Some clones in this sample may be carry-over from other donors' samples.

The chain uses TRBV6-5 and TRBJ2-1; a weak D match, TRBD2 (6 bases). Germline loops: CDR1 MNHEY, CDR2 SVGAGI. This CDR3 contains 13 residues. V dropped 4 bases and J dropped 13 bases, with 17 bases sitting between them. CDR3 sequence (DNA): TGTGCCAGCAGTTTAGAAGCCGGGACTCCTCAGTTCTTC. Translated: CASSLEAGTPQFF.

This CDR3 reads CASSINSEEGQPQHF. CDR3 DNA sequence: TGTGCCAGTAGTATTAATTCGGAGGAAGGTCAGCCCCAGCATTTT. This chain connects TRBV19 to TRBJ1-5; no clear D. Trimming left V 3 bases short and J 6 bases short, with 15 bases between. Germline assignment: CDR1 LNHDA and CDR2 SQIVND (reference sequence). This CDR3 region has 15 residues.

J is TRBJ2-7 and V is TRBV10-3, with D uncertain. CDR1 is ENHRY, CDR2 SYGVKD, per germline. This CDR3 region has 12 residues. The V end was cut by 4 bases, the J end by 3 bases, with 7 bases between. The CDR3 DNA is TGTGCCATCAGTGCGCTCAGCTACGAGCAGTACTTC. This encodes CAISALSYEQYF.

Here the CDR3 DNA reads TGTGCCAGCAGCTTAGTTGGGATAGCGCAAGAGACCCAGTACTTC. It encodes CASSLVGIAQETQYF. The rearrangement joins TRBV5-4 to TRBJ2-5; tentative D call: TRBD2 (5 bases). Germline V CDR1 and CDR2: SGHNT, YYREEE (reference sequence). The CDR3 covers 15 residues. The V gene lost 2 bases and the J gene lost 2 bases, with 13 bases spanning the gap.

The CDR3 region has the DNA TGTGCCAGTAGTATTGGGGGACAGACCAATGAGCAGTTCTTC. Translated: CASSIGGQTNEQFF. The chain recombines TRBV19 with TRBJ2-1; 7 bases line up with TRBD1. V shed 3 bases and J 6 bases; nucleotides not matched to a gene: 5. The CDR3 sequence is 14 residues long. The germline V gene has CDR1 LNHDA and CDR2 SQIVND (reference sequence). Using reference TRBV19 and TRBJ2-1 for the parts outside the CDR3, the full variable domain is DGGITQSPKYLFRKEGQNVTLSCEQNLNHDAMYWYRQDPGQGLRLIYYSQIVNDFQKGDIAEGYSVSREKKESFPLTVTSAQKNPTAFYLCASSIGGQTNEQFFGPGTRLTVL.

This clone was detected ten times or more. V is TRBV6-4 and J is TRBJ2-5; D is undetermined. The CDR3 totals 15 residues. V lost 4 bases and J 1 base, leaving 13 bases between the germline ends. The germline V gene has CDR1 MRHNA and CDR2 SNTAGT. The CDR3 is CASSAEAGLQETQYF. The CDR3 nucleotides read TGTGCCAGCAGTGCAGAGGCAGGTCTCCAAGAGACCCAGTACTTC.

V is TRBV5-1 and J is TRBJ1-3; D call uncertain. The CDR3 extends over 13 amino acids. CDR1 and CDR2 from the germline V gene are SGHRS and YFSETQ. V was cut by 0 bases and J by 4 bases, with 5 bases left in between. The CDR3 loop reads CASSLGLGNTIYF. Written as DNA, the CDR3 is TGCGCCAGCAGCTTGGGACTGGGAAACACCATATATTTT.

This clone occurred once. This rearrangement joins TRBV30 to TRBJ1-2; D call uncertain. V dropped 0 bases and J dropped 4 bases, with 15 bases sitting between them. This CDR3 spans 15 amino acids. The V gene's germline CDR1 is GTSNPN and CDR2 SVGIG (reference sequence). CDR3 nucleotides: TGTGCCTGGAGTGTAAACGCCCTCGCCGGCTATGGCTACACCTTC. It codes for CAWSVNALAGYGYTF.

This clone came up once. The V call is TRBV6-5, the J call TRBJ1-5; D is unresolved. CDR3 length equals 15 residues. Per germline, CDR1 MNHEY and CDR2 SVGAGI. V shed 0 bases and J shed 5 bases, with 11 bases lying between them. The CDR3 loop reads CASSYSAKTDQPQHF. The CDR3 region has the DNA TGTGCCAGCAGTTACTCGGCGAAGACTGATCAGCCCCAGCATTTT.

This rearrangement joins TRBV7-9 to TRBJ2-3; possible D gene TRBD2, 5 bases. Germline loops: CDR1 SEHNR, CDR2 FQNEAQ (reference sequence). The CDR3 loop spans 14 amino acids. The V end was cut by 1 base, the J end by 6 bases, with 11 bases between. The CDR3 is CASSLGAGTDTQYF. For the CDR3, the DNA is TGTGCCAGCAGCTTAGGTGCGGGTACGGATACGCAGTATTTT.

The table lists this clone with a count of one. CDR3 bases: TGTGCCAGCAGCTTCCTCGACAACAACTATGGCTACACCTTC. This encodes CASSFLDNNYGYTF. The V call is TRBV7-2, the J call TRBJ1-2; D call uncertain. Germline-derived CDR1 and CDR2 are SGHTA and FQGNSA. Trimming removed 3 bases from V and 2 bases from J, with 10 bases in between. This CDR3 is built from 14 residues.

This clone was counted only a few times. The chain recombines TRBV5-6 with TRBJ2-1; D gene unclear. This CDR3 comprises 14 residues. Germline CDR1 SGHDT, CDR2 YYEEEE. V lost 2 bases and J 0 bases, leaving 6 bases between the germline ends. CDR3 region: CASSFRSSYNEQFF. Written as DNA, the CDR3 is TGTGCCAGCAGCTTCCGGAGCTCCTACAATGAGCAGTTCTTC.

Here the CDR3 DNA reads TGTGCCAGCAGTAAGGGTGGGGGCCCAAATACGCAGTATTTT. Its protein product is CASSKGGGPNTQYF. The V and J genes are TRBV2 and TRBJ2-3; tentatively, D is TRBD1 (6 bases). This CDR3 contains 14 residues. Per germline, CDR1 SNHLY and CDR2 FYNNEI. The V gene lost 5 bases and the J gene lost 7 bases, with 16 bases spanning the gap.

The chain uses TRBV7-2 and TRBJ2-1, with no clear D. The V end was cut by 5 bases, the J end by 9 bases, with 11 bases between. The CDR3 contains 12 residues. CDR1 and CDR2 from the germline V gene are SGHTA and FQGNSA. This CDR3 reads CASSLIAVEQFF. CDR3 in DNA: TGTGCCAGCAGCCTTATAGCAGTTGAGCAGTTCTTC. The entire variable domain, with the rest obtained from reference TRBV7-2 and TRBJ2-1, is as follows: GAGVSQSPSNKVTEKGKDVELRCDPISGHTALYWYRQSLGQGLEFLIYFQGNSAPDKSGLPSDRFSAERTGGSVSTLTIQRTQQEDSAVYLCASSLIAVEQFFGPGTRLTVL.

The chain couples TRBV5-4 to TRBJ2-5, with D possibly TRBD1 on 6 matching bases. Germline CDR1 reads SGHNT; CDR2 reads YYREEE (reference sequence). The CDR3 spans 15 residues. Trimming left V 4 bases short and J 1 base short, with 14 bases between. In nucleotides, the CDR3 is TGTGCCAGCAGCCCTCCCGGACAGATCCAAGAGACCCAGTACTTC. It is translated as CASSPPGQIQETQYF.

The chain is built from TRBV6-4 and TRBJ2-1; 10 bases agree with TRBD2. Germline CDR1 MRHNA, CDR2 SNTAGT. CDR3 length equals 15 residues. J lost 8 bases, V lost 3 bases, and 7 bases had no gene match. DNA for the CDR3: TGTGCCAGCAGTGATGAAGCGGGAGGGCCTTATGAGCAGTTCTTC. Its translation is CASSDEAGGPYEQFF.

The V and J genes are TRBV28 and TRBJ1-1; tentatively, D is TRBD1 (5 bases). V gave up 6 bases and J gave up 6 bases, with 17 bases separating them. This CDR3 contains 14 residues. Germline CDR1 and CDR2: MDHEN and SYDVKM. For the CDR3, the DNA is TGTGCCAGCAGGGGGGGGAGGGATCTTTCTGAAGCTTTCTTT. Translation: CASRGGRDLSEAFF.

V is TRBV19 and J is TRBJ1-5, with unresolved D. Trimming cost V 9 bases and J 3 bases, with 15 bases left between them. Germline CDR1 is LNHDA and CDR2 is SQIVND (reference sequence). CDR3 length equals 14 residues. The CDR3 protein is CASDKAGVNQPQHF. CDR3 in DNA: TGTGCCAGCGACAAAGCGGGAGTCAATCAGCCCCAGCATTTT.

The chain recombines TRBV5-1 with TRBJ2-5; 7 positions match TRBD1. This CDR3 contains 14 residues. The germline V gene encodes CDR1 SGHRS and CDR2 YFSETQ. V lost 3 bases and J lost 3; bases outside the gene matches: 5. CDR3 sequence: CASSSAGTEETQYF. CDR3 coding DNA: TGCGCCAGCAGCTCTGCCGGGACAGAAGAGACCCAGTACTTC.

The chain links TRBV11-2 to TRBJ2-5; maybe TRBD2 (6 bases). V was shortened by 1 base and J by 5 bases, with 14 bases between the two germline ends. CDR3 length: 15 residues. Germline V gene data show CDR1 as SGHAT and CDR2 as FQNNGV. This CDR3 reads CASSLGGTPRETQYF. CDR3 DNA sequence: TGTGCCAGCAGCTTAGGAGGGACTCCCCGGGAGACCCAGTACTTC.

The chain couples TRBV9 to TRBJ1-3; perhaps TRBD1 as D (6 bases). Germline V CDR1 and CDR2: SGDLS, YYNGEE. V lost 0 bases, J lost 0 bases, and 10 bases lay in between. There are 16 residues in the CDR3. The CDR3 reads CASSVEGGVSGNTIYF. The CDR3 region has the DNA TGTGCCAGCAGCGTAGAGGGGGGCGTCTCTGGAAACACCATATATTTT.

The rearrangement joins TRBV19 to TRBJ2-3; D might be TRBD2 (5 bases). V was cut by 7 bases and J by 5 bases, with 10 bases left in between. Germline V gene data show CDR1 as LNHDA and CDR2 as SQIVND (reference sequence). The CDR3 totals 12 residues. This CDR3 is CASTGSLDTQYF. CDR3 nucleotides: TGTGCCAGTACTGGGAGTTTAGATACGCAGTATTTT.

The CDR3 DNA reads as TGTGCCAGCTCACCAATCACTAGCGGGAGATCTCATGAGCAGTTCTTC. Amino acids: CASSPITSGRSHEQFF. The J gene is TRBJ2-1, the V gene TRBV18; 11 positions agree with TRBD2. Trimming removed 2 bases from V and 8 bases from J; junction bases left unmatched: 8. This CDR3 is 16 amino acids long. Germline lookup yields CDR1 KGHSH and CDR2 LQKENI. The full variable domain, with the rest looked up from reference TRBV18 and TRBJ2-1, is NAGVMQNPRHLVRRRGQEARLRCSPMKGHSHVYWYRQLPEEGLKFMVYLQKENIIDESGMPKERFSAEFPKEGPSILRIQQVVRGDSAAYFCASSPITSGRSHEQFFGPGTRLTVL.

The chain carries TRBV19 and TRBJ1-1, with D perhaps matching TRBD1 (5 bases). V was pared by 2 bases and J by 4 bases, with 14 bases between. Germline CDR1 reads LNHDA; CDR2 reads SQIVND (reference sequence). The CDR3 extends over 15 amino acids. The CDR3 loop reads CASSIRREGGTEAFF. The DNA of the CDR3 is TGTGCCAGTAGTATACGCAGGGAGGGTGGCACTGAAGCTTTCTTT.